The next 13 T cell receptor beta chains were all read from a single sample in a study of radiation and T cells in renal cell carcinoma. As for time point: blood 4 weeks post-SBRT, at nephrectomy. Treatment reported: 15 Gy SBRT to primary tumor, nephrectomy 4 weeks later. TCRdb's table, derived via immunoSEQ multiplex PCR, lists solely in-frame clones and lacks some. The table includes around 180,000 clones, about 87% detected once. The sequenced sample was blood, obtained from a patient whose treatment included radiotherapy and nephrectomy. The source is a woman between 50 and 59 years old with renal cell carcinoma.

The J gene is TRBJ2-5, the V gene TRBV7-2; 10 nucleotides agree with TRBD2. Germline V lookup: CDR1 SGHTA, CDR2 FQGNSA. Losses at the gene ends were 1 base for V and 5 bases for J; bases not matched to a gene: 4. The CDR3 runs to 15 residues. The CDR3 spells CASSLEAGGHETQYF. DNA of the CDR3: TGTGCCAGCAGCTTAGAAGCGGGGGGGCACGAGACCCAGTACTTC. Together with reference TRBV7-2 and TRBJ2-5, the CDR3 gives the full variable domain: GAGVSQSPSNKVTEKGKDVELRCDPISGHTALYWYRQSLGQGLEFLIYFQGNSAPDKSGLPSDRFSAERTGGSVSTLTIQRTQQEDSAVYLCASSLEAGGHETQYFGPGTRLLVL.

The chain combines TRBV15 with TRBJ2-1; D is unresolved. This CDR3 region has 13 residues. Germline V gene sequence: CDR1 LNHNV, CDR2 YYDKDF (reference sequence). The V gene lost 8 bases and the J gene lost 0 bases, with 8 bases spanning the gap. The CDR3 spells CATRQSSYNEQFF. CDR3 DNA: TGTGCCACCCGCCAAAGCTCCTACAATGAGCAGTTCTTC.

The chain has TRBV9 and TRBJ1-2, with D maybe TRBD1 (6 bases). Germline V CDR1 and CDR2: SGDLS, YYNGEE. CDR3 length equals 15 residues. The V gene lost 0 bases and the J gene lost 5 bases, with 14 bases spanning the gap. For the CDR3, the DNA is TGTGCCAGCAGCGTAGGTACAGGGAGTGGTTATGGCTACACCTTC. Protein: CASSVGTGSGYGYTF.

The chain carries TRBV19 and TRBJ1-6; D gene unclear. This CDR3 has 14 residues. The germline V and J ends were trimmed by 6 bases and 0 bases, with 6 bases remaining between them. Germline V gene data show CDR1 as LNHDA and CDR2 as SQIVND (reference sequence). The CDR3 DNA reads TGTGCCAGTAGAAGTTACTCCTATAATTCACCCCTCCACTTT. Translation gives CASRSYSYNSPLHF.

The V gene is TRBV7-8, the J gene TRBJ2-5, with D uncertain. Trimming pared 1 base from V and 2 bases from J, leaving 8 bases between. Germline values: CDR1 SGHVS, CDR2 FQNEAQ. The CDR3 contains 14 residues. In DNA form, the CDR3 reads TGTGCCAGCAGCTTAGGTCGGCAGCAAGAGACCCAGTACTTC. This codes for CASSLGRQQETQYF.

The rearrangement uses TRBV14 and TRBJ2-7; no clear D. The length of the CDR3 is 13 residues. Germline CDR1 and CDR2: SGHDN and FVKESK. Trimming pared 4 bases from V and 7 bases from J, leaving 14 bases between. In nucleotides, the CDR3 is TGTGCCAGCAGCCCTGGCCGGGCCCAGGAGCAGTACTTC. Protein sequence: CASSPGRAQEQYF.

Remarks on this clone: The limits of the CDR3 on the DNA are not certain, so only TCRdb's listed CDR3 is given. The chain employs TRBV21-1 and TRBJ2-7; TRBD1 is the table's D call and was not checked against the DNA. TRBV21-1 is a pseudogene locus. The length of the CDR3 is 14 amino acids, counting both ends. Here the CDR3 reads CASSKIYRCDEQYF.

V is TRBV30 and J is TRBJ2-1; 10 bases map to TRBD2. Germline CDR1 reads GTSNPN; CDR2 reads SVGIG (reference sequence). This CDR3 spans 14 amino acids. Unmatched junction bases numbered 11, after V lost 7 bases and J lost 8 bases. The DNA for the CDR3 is TGTGCCTTAACAGCGGGGGGGCTTACAGATGAGCAGTTCTTC. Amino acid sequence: CALTAGGLTDEQFF.

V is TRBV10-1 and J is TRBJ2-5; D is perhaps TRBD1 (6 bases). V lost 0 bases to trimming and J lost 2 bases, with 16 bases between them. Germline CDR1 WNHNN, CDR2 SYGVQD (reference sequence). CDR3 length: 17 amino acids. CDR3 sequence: CASSESPTRQDQETQYF. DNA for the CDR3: TGCGCCAGCAGTGAGTCCCCTACTCGACAGGATCAAGAGACCCAGTACTTC.

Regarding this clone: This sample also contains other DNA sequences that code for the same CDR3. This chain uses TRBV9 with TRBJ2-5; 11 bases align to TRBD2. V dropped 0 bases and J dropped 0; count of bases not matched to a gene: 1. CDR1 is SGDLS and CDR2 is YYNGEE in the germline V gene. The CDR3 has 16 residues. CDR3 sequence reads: CASSVASGGYQETQYF. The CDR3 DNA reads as TGTGCCAGCAGCGTAGCTAGCGGGGGGTACCAAGAGACCCAGTACTTC.

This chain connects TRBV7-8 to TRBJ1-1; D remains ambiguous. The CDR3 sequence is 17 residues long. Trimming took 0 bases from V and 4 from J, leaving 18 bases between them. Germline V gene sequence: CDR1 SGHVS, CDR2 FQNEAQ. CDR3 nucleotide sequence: TGTGCCAGCAGCTTAGCATCTCCTACCAGAGTGGCCACTGAAGCTTTCTTT. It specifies CASSLASPTRVATEAFF.

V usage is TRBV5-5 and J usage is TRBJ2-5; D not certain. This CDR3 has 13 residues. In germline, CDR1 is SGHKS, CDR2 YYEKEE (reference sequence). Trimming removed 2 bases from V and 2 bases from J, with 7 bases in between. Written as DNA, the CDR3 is TGTGCCAGCAGCTTCCACTGGCAAGAGACCCAGTACTTC. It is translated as CASSFHWQETQYF.

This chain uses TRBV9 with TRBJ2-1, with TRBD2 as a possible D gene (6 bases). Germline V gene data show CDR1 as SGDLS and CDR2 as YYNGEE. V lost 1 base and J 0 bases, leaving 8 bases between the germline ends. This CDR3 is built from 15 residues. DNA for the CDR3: TGTGCCAGCAGCGTACTAGCGAACTCCTACAATGAGCAGTTCTTC. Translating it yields CASSVLANSYNEQFF.